A single T cell receptor (beta chain) is shown here with its context. Its specificity is not known. Sequenced by immunoSEQ multiplex PCR; TCRdb stores in-frame clones only, minus some. This sample has 25,000 to 35,000 clones, with roughly nine tenths found just once. The CDR3 spans 17 residues. Germline CDR1 reads GTSNPN; CDR2 reads SVGIG (reference sequence). The junction had 7 bases not matched to a gene; V was cut back by 0 bases and J by 0 bases. The data belong to a study of PD-1 blockade in classical Hodgkin lymphoma. Study-wide points: Newly diagnosed patients and complete responders had comparable diversity at baseline. Patients with an early start, nivolumab under 1 year after ASCT, were excluded. Reasons behind the repertoire differences stay unclear, perhaps disease activity or earlier therapy.

Described time point: cycle 4 day 1 (C4D1), after 6 weeks of nivolumab. Every one of the patients relapsed after autologous stem cell transplantation (brentuximab vedotin exposure was variable). CD4+ T cells were purified from thawed PBMCs by magnetic negative selection. This sample comprised CD4+ T cells from blood, obtained before the fourth cycle of nivolumab. This chain joins TRBV30 and TRBJ1-1, with 10 bases aligning to TRBD1. The sequence was obtained from a human donor with classical Hodgkin lymphoma. The CDR3: CAWSVHPGTGVNTEAFF. The DNA for the CDR3 is TGTGCCTGGAGTGTACACCCAGGGACAGGGGTGAACACTGAAGCTTTCTTT.